This T cell receptor beta chain originates from a study of T cells in Graves' hyperthyroidism and ophthalmopathy. Ten or more counts support this clonotype. TCR beta CDR3 regions were amplified from RNA. HTBI primers were employed in a first-round RT-PCR of the TCR CDR3. One entry per CDR3 protein, called by TCRdb with MiXCR from the multiplex PCR reads. The sample lists nearly 750,000 distinct CDR3 sequences; roughly a third were seen once. This CDR3 is 15 amino acids long. Unmatched junction bases numbered 5, after V lost 7 bases and J lost 0 bases. Germline V gene data show CDR1 as MNHEY and CDR2 as SMNVEV (reference sequence).

The sequence was obtained from a woman aged 35 to 49 with Graves' hyperthyroidism. The sequenced material came from blood. The genes are TRBV27 and TRBJ2-2, with TRBD1 matching 7 bases. For the CDR3, the DNA is TGTGCCAGCACAGGACAGGCGGCGAACACCGGGGAGCTGTTTTTT. Protein sequence: CASTGQAANTGELFF.